This entry describes one T cell receptor (beta chain). Its matching antigen is unknown. The entry originates in a study of T cell responses to AZD1222 COVID-19 vaccine. Study observations and caveats: Seropositivity was recorded at baseline in only 6 or 7 AZD1222 recipients. Repertoire collection took place solely once the T cell response had peaked.

The V segment lost 6 bases and the J segment 8 bases; nucleotides outside the gene matches: 14. CDR3 size: 15 residues. Per germline, CDR1 SNHLY and CDR2 FYNNEI. Method: immunoSEQ multiplex PCR; TCRdb's copy keeps in-frame clones and lacks some. The sample lists 120,000 or so clones, about nine tenths occurring once. The specimen was peripheral blood, collected on day 0 of AZD1222 vaccination. The V call is TRBV2, the J call TRBJ1-2, with TRBD1 matching over 8 bases. This receptor was obtained from an adult in good health. The CDR3 region has the DNA TGTGCCAGCAGCGACACTAGCAGGGGGCGCAGGGGCTACACCTTC. Amino acids: CASSDTSRGRRGYTF.